A single sample is the source of the 22 T cell receptor beta chains below, sequenced in a study of T cell responses to AZD1222 COVID-19 vaccine. The repertoire was sequenced with immunoSEQ multiplex PCR; TCRdb's copy has only in-frame clones and lacks some. The sample has some 110,000 clones, approximately 90% seen once. The specimen comprised peripheral blood, sampled 28 days after the second AZD1222 dose. Receptors originate from an adult who received the AZD1222 COVID-19 vaccine.

This chain uses TRBV7-9 with TRBJ1-1; TRBD1 might be the D (5 bases). CDR1 SEHNR and CDR2 FQNEAQ come from the germline V gene (reference sequence). Trimming removed 5 bases from V and 1 base from J, with 20 bases in between. This CDR3 is built from 17 residues. The CDR3: CASSPPGLSKKNTEAFF. CDR3 coding DNA: TGTGCCAGCAGCCCCCCGGGACTTAGCAAGAAGAACACTGAAGCTTTCTTT.

The V call is TRBV28, the J call TRBJ1-2; D may be TRBD1 (5 bases). This CDR3 comprises 13 residues. The V end lost 6 bases, the J end lost 4 bases, and 12 bases lay between the germline ends. Germline-derived CDR1 and CDR2 are MDHEN and SYDVKM. CDR3 loop: CASRTGTLYGYTF. The CDR3 nucleotides are TGTGCCAGCAGAACCGGGACGCTCTATGGCTACACCTTC.

The chain joins TRBV23-1 to TRBJ1-4; D call uncertain. TRBV23-1 is annotated as an ORF whose role is uncertain. The CDR3 spans 11 residues. The ends were cut back, 9 bases at V and 13 bases at J, with 15 bases in the middle. The CDR3 here is CARGGGLSLFF. The CDR3 DNA sequence: TGCGCCAGGGGAGGTGGCTTATCACTGTTTTTT.

The genes are TRBV19 and TRBJ2-1, with D unclear. Germline V gene data show CDR1 as LNHDA and CDR2 as SQIVND (reference sequence). CDR3 size: 12 residues. Trimming removed 5 bases from V and 4 bases from J, with 6 bases in between. DNA for the CDR3: TGTGCCAGTAGTGGTGGTTACAATGAGCAGTTCTTC. Translated, it gives CASSGGYNEQFF.

Here the CDR3 reads CASRATENTIYF. As DNA, the CDR3 is TGTGCCAGCAGGGCGACAGAAAACACCATATATTTT. This chain links TRBV12-3 or TRBV12-4 with TRBJ1-3; TRBD1 might be the D (5 bases). V was pared by 6 bases and J by 6 bases, with 9 bases between. The length of the CDR3 is 12 residues.

The V gene is TRBV9, the J gene TRBJ1-1; possible D gene TRBD1, 6 bases. V was clipped by 3 bases and J by 0 bases, with 12 bases between them. CDR1 SGDLS and CDR2 YYNGEE come from the germline V gene. The CDR3 is 15 amino acids. CDR3 loop: CASSGGANMNTEAFF. For the CDR3, the DNA is TGTGCCAGCAGCGGGGGGGCGAACATGAACACTGAAGCTTTCTTT.

CDR3 nucleotide sequence: TGTGCCACCCAGACTAGCGGAGGGGGCGAGCAGTACTTC. Protein product: CATQTSGGGEQYF. The chain joins TRBV6-5 to TRBJ2-7; 9 bases match TRBD2. CDR3 length: 13 amino acids. J lost 6 bases, V lost 10 bases, and 10 bases had no gene match. Germline lookup yields CDR1 MNHEY and CDR2 SVGAGI.

By frequency in the sample, this clone is medium-sized. The chain joins TRBV5-1 to TRBJ2-7, with 15 bases that match TRBD2. The CDR3 totals 16 residues. In germline, CDR1 is SGHRS, CDR2 YFSETQ. V shed 0 bases, J shed 4 bases, and the junction held 2 bases outside the gene matches. CDR3 DNA: TGCGCCAGCAGCTTGGGCGGGACTAGCGGGAGGTACGAGCAGTACTTC. Translated: CASSLGGTSGRYEQYF.

This chain links TRBV27 with TRBJ1-2, with a possible D match to TRBD1 (5 bases). Germline V gives CDR1 MNHEY, CDR2 SMNVEV (reference sequence). This CDR3 is built from 12 residues. V was cut by 8 bases and J by 2 bases, with 9 bases left in between. CDR3 amino acids: CASRRGNYGYTF. The DNA of the CDR3 is TGTGCCAGCCGGCGGGGGAACTATGGCTACACCTTC.

The chain couples TRBV7-2 to TRBJ2-7; perhaps TRBD2 as D (6 bases). Germline V gives CDR1 SGHTA, CDR2 FQGNSA. The V gene lost 7 bases and the J gene lost 3 bases, with 13 bases spanning the gap. This CDR3 spans 13 amino acids. In DNA, the CDR3 is TGTGCCAGCACCAGATATAGCGGCTACGAGCAGTACTTC. Encoded protein: CASTRYSGYEQYF.

The rearrangement uses TRBV6-5 and TRBJ1-1; 7 bases are a match to TRBD1. This CDR3 spans 12 amino acids. From germline, CDR1 is MNHEY and CDR2 SVGAGI. The ends lost 6 bases at V and 12 bases at J; junction bases unmatched: 10. In DNA, the CDR3 is TGTGCCAGCAGGATCCAGACAGGGACGACTTTCTTT. The encoded protein is CASRIQTGTTFF.

In its sample, this clone was seen once. This sequence joins TRBV29-1 and TRBJ2-3; possibly TRBD1 or TRBD2 for D (5 bases each). The CDR3 is 12 amino acids. CDR1 and CDR2 from the germline V gene are SQVTM and ANQGSEA. The V gene lost 6 bases and the J gene lost 3 bases, with 10 bases spanning the gap. This CDR3 is CSVPGLTDTQYF. The CDR3 region has the DNA TGCAGCGTCCCGGGGCTTACAGATACGCAGTATTTT.

J is TRBJ1-6 and V is TRBV19, with 10 bases aligning to TRBD1. The J segment lost 5 bases and the V segment lost 5 bases, leaving 6 bases of the junction unmatched. Germline values: CDR1 LNHDA, CDR2 SQIVND (reference sequence). The CDR3 totals 16 residues. This CDR3 is CASSDAGTGDNSPLHF. The CDR3 DNA follows: TGTGCCAGTAGTGACGCCGGGACAGGGGATAATTCACCCCTCCACTTT.

The J gene is TRBJ2-1, the V gene TRBV5-4; weak D call: TRBD2 (7 bases). The V end was cut by 6 bases, the J end by 16 bases, with 20 bases between. The CDR3 is made up of 12 amino acids. Germline V gene sequence: CDR1 SGHNT, CDR2 YYREEE (reference sequence). The CDR3 is CASIPMGGPEFF. CDR3 DNA sequence: TGTGCCAGCATCCCTATGGGGGGGCCCGAATTCTTC.

The chain links TRBV6-6 to TRBJ2-5; TRBD2 aligns across 8 bases. V gave up 4 bases and J gave up 2 bases; unmatched junction bases: 6. The CDR3 has 15 amino acids. Germline values: CDR1 MNHNY, CDR2 SVGAGI (reference sequence). The CDR3 protein is CASSSRLASQETQYF. DNA for the CDR3: TGTGCCAGCAGTTCCCGACTAGCGAGTCAAGAGACCCAGTACTTC.

CDR3 loop: CASSAGPGETQYF. The CDR3 nucleotides are TGTGCCAGCAGCGCCGGGCCGGGGGAGACCCAGTACTTC. This chain joins TRBV11-2 and TRBJ2-5; possibly TRBD2 for D (5 bases). This CDR3 spans 13 amino acids. Trimming took off 5 bases at V and 5 bases at J, with 12 bases between the two ends. The germline CDR1 and CDR2 sequences are SGHAT and FQNNGV.

The CDR3, as DNA: TGTGCCAGCAGCCCGTCGTACAGGGGTGGCTACACCTTC. Protein: CASSPSYRGGYTF. The chain has TRBV13 and TRBJ1-2; 7 bases map to TRBD1. The CDR3 spans 13 residues. Germline V gene sequence: CDR1 PRHDT, CDR2 FYEKMQ (reference sequence). V dropped 5 bases and J dropped 7; count of bases not matched to a gene: 7.

The V and J genes are TRBV6-1 and TRBJ2-5; D is ambiguous. The CDR3 sequence is 12 residues long. CDR1 and CDR2 from the germline V gene are MNHNS and SASEGT. The germline V and J ends were trimmed by 1 base and 11 bases, with 11 bases remaining between them. CDR3 coding DNA: TGTGCCAGCAGTGAAGGTGACCTTAGACAGTACTTC. Its translation is CASSEGDLRQYF.

The gene calls are TRBV6-4 and TRBJ1-3; tentatively, D is TRBD1 (5 bases). In germline, CDR1 is MRHNA, CDR2 SNTAGT. Trimming pared 4 bases from V and 2 bases from J, leaving 27 bases between. CDR3 size: 20 residues. The CDR3 loop is CASSARPRLNQWGAGNTIYF. CDR3 coding DNA: TGTGCCAGCAGTGCCCGACCGAGACTGAATCAGTGGGGGGCTGGAAACACCATATATTTT.

V is TRBV24-1 and J is TRBJ2-5; either TRBD1 or TRBD2 may fit D (7 bases each). The CDR3 totals 14 residues. Germline CDR1 KGHDR, CDR2 SFDVKD. V was pared by 2 bases and J by 7 bases, with 13 bases between. The CDR3 region has the DNA TGTGCCACCAGTGATTGGGGAGGGGGCGGGACCCAGTACTTC. Protein sequence: CATSDWGGGGTQYF.

The chain uses TRBV19 and TRBJ2-3; TRBD1 matches at 9 bases. Germline V lookup: CDR1 LNHDA, CDR2 SQIVND (reference sequence). The CDR3 runs to 18 residues. With V trimmed by 0 bases and J by 2 bases, 9 bases remained unmatched. CDR3 sequence reads: CASSIEVHTGGDTDTQYF. CDR3 sequence (DNA): TGTGCCAGTAGTATAGAGGTCCATACAGGGGGCGACACAGATACGCAGTATTTT. Supplemented by reference TRBV19 and TRBJ2-3, the full variable domain reads DGGITQSPKYLFRKEGQNVTLSCEQNLNHDAMYWYRQDPGQGLRLIYYSQIVNDFQKGDIAEGYSVSREKKESFPLTVTSAQKNPTAFYLCASSIEVHTGGDTDTQYFGPGTRLTVL.

The V gene is TRBV5-4, the J gene TRBJ2-7, with D perhaps TRBD1 (5 bases). CDR1 and CDR2 from the germline V gene are SGHNT and YYREEE (reference sequence). Trimming removed 2 bases at V and 2 bases at J, with 11 bases between. The CDR3 loop spans 14 amino acids. This CDR3 reads CASSFWGMTYEQYF. CDR3 coding DNA: TGTGCCAGCAGCTTCTGGGGCATGACCTACGAGCAGTACTTC.